This T cell receptor (beta chain) is drawn from a study of cytomegalovirus exposure and HLA in healthy donors. Study results and caveats: A list of 150 or so TCR beta chains associated with cytomegalovirus was given. In a later analysis, an Asian-associated ancestry cluster reportedly showed fewer N-insertions than the approximately 640-donor mean.

Concerning this clone itself: The antigen is unknown.

Germline loops: CDR1 KGHSH, CDR2 LQKENI. Trimming pared 2 bases from V and 8 bases from J, leaving 16 bases between. The CDR3 is 15 residues long. The PCR was carried out with 60 Vbeta primers and 13 Jbeta primers. Source study methods: Later, an analysis found some 80 million unique TCR beta chains, and approximately 10 million of these were shared. Libraries were prepared by immunoSEQ multiplex PCR; TCRdb keeps only in-frame clonotypes and omits some of them. Clonal size and the V and J genes are those of that table, whereas D and trimming came from the DNA. The sample holds approximately 150,000 clones, about 74% seen once.

The rearrangement joins TRBV18 to TRBJ1-3; D gene ambiguous. This sequence originates from a male donor in good health and CMV-seronegative. Sequenced material: PBMCs. CDR3 nucleotides: TGTGCCAGCTCACCAACCGGAGGAACGGGAGACACCATATATTTT. Its translation: CASSPTGGTGDTIYF.